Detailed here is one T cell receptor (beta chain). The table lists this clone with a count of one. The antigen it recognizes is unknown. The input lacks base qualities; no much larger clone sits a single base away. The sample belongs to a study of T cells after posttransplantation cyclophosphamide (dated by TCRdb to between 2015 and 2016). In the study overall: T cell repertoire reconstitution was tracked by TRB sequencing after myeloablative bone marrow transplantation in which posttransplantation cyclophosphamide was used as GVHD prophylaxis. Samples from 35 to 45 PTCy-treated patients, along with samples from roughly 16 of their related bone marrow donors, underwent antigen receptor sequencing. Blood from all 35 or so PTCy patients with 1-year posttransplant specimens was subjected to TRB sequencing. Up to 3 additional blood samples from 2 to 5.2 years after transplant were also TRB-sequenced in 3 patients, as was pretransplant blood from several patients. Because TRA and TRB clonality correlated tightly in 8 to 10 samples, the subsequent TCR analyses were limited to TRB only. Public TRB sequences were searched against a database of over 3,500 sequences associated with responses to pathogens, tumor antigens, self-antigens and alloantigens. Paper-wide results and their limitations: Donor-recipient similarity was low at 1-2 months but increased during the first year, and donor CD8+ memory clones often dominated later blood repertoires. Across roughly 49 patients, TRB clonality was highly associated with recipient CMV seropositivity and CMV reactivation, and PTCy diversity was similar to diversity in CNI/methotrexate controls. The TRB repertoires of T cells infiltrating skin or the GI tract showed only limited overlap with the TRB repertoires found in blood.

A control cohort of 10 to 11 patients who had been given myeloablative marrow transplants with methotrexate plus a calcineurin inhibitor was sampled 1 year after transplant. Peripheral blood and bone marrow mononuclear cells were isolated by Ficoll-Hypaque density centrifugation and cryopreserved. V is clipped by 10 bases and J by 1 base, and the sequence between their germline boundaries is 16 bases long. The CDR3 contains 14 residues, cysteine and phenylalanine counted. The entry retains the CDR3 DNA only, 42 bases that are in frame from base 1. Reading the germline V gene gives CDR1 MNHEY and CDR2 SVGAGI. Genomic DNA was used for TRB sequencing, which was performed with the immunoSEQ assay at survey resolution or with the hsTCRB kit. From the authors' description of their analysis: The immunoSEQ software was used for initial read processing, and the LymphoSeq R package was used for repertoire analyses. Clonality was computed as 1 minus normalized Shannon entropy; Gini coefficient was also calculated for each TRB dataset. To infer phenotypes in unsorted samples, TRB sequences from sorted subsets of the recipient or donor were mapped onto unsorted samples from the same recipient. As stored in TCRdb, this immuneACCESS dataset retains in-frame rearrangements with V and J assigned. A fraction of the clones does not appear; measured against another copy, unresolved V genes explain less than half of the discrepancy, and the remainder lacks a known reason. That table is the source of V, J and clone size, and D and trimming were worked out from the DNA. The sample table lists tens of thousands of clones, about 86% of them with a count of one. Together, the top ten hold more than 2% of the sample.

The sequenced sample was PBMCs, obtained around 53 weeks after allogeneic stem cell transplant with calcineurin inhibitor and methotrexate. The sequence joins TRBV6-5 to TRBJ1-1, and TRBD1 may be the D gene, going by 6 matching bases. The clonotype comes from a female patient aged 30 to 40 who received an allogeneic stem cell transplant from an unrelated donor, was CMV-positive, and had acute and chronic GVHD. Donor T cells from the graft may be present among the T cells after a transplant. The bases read TGTGCCACTCTTCGGACAGCCACGAACACTGAAGCTTTCTTT. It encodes CATLRTATNTEAFF.